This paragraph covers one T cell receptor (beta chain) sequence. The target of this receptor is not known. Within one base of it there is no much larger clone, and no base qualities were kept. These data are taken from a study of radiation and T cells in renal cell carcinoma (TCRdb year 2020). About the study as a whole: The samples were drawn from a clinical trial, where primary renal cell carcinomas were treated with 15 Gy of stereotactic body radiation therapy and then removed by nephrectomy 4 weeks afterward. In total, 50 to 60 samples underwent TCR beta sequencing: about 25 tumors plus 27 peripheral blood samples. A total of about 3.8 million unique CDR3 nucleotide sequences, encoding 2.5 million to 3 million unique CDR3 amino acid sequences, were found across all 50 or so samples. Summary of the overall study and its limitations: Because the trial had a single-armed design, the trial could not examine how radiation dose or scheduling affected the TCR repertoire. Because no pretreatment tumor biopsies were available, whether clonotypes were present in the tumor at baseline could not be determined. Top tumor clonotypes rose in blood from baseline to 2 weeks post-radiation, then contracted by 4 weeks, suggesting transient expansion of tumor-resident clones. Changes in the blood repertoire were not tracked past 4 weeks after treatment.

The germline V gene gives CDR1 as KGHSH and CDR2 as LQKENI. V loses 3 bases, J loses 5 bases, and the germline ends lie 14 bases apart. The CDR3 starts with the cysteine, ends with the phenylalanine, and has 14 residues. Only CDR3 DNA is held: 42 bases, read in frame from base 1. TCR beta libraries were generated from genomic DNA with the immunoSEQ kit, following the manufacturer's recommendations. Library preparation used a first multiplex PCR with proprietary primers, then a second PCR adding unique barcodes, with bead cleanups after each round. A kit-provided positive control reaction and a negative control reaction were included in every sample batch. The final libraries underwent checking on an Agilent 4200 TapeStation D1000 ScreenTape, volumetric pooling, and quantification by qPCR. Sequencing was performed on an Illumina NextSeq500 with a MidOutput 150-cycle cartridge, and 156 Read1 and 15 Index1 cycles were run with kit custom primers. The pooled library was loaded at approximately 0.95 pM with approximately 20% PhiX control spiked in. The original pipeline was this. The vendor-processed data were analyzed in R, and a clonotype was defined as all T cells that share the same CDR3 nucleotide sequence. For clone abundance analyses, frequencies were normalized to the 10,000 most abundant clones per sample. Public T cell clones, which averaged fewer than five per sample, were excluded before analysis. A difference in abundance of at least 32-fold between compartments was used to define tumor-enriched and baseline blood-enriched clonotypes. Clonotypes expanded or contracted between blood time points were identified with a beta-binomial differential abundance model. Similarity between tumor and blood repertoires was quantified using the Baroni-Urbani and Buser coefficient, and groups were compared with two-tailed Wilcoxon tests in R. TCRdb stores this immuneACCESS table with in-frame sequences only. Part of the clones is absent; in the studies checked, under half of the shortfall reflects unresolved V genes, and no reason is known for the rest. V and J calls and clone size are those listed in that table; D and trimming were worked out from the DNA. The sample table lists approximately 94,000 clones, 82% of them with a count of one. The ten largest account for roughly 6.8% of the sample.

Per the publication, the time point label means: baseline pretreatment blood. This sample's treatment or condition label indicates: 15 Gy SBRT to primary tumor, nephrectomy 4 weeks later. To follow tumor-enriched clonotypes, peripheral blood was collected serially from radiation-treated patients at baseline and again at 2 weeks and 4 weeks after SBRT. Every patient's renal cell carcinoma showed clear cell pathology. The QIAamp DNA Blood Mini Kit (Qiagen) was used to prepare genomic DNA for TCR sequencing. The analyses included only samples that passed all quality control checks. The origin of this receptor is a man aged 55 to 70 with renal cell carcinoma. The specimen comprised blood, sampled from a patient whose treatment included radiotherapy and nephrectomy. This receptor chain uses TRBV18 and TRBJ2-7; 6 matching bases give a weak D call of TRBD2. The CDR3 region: CASSPGPRRDEQYF. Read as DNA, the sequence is TGTGCCAGCTCACCGGGACCGCGGAGGGACGAGCAGTACTTC.